This T cell receptor beta chain was observed in a study of spatial heterogeneity in lung cancer. Study-wide results and limits: Ubiquitous expanded tumor TCRs showed up in blood more at resection than follow-up.

The CDR3 has 14 residues. Germline assignment: CDR1 LGHNA and CDR2 YSLEER. Trimming left V 3 bases short and J 5 bases short, with 10 bases between. A note on this clonotype: As yet, its antigen is unknown.

TCRdb used MiXCR to reprocess the 5' RACE reads, holding one entry per CDR3 protein. The sample lists about 10,000 distinct CDR3 sequences, 21% seen once, with 44% in the top ten. Time point denoted: blood at routine non-recurrence follow-up after resection. Unsorted whole RNA from tumor, nontumor lung or frozen PBMC underwent sequencing. The source of this sequence is a male donor with early-stage non-small cell lung cancer. The sample was PBMCs, taken at follow-up. J is TRBJ2-2 and V is TRBV4-3; D possibly corresponds to TRBD1 (6 bases). CDR3 residues: CASSHPGTTGELFF. The CDR3 nucleotides are TGCGCCAGCAGCCACCCCGGGACAACCGGGGAGCTGTTTTTT.